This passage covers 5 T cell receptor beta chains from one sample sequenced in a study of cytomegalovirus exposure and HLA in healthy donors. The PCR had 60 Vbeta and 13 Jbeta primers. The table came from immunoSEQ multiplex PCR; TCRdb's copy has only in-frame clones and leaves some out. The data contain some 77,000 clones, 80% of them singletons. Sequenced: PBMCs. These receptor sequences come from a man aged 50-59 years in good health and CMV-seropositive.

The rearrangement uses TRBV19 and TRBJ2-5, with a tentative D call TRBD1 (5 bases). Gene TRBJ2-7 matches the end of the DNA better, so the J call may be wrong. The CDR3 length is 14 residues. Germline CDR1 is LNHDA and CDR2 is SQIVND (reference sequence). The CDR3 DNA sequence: TGTGCCAGTAGTACCACGGACATCTCCTACGAGCAGTACTTC. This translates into CASSTTDISYEQYF.

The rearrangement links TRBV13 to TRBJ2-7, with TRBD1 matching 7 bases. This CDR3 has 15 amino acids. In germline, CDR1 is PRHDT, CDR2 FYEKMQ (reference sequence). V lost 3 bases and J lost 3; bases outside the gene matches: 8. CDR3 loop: CASSFRTGNSYEQYF. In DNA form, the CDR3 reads TGTGCCAGCAGCTTCCGGACAGGAAACAGCTACGAGCAGTACTTC.

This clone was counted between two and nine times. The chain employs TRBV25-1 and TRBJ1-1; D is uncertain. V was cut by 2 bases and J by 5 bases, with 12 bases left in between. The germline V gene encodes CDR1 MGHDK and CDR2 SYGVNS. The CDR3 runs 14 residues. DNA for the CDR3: TGTGCCAGCAGTGAAGTCGGAGCTAGGACTGAAGCTTTCTTT. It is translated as CASSEVGARTEAFF.

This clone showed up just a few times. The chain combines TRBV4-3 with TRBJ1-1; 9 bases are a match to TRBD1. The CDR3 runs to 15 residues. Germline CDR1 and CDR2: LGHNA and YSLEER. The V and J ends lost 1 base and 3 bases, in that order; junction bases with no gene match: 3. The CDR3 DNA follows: TGCGCCAGCAGCCAAGGGACAGGGGATTACACTGAAGCTTTCTTT. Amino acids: CASSQGTGDYTEAFF.

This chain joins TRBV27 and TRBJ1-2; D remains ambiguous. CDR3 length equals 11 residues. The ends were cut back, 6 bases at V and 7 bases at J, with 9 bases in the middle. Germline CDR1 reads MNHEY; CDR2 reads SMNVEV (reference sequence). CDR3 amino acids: CASRGDGGYTF. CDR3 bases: TGTGCCAGCAGGGGAGATGGTGGCTACACCTTC.